These 10 T cell receptor beta chains were sequenced from one sample in a study of blood T cell repertoires in COVID-19. The protocol was immunoSEQ multiplex PCR, while the TCRdb copy is restricted to in-frame clones and leaves out a portion. In the table there are about 280,000 clones, 90% of which are singletons. The sample consisted of PBMCs or T cells enriched from blood (not recorded which). Every receptor here comes from a woman younger than 30 with acute COVID-19.

The chain employs TRBV24-1 and TRBJ2-5, with 8 bases matching TRBD2. CDR3 length: 16 amino acids. The V gene end was trimmed by 7 bases and the J gene end by 2 bases; junction bases not matched to a gene: 11. Germline V gene data show CDR1 as KGHDR and CDR2 as SFDVKD. The CDR3, as DNA: TGTGCCACCAGCCCGAGTGGCCGGGAGGGGCAAGAGACCCAGTACTTC. It codes for CATSPSGREGQETQYF.

The V and J genes are TRBV19 and TRBJ2-1, with D unclear. This CDR3 has 14 residues. Trimming took off 3 bases at V and 4 bases at J, with 10 bases between the two ends. CDR1 is LNHDA, CDR2 SQIVND, per germline (reference sequence). The CDR3 region has the DNA TGTGCCAGTAGTATGCTACCACCATACAATGAGCAGTTCTTC. Its translation: CASSMLPPYNEQFF.

The gene calls are TRBV11-2 and TRBJ2-7; 11 nucleotides line up with TRBD1. In germline, CDR1 is SGHAT, CDR2 FQNNGV. The J segment lost 3 bases and the V segment lost 7 bases, leaving 5 bases of the junction unmatched. The CDR3 runs to 14 residues. The CDR3 nucleotides read TGTGCCAGCACCGCCGGGACAGGGGGCTACGAGCAGTACTTC. Translated: CASTAGTGGYEQYF.

The chain combines TRBV27 with TRBJ2-2; 7 nucleotides align to TRBD1. Germline assignment: CDR1 MNHEY and CDR2 SMNVEV (reference sequence). Trimming removed 6 bases from V and 3 bases from J; junction bases left unmatched: 7. This CDR3 has 15 amino acids. The CDR3 DNA reads TGTGCCAGCAGACAGACAGGGACGGACACCGGGGAGCTGTTTTTT. Residues: CASRQTGTDTGELFF.

This clone was picked up a small number of times. This rearrangement joins TRBV27 to TRBJ2-7, with 11 bases identical to TRBD2. With 3 bases clipped from V and 6 bases from J, the junction kept 4 bases outside the gene matches. The CDR3 consists of 14 residues. Germline CDR1 is MNHEY and CDR2 is SMNVEV (reference sequence). The CDR3 sequence is CASSFLLAGAEQYF. The CDR3 DNA is TGTGCCAGCAGTTTTTTACTAGCGGGAGCCGAGCAGTACTTC.

The genes are TRBV24-1 and TRBJ2-1; TRBD1 agrees at 7 bases. The CDR3 has 16 amino acids. Germline trimming cut 4 bases from V and 3 bases from J; bases unmatched to any gene: 8. Germline CDR1 is KGHDR and CDR2 is SFDVKD. CDR3 residues: CATSDSGRGNYNEQFF. The CDR3 DNA is TGTGCCACCAGTGACTCGGGCAGGGGGAACTACAATGAGCAGTTCTTC.

On this clone: The sample holds other DNA sequences that translate to the same CDR3. This sequence joins TRBV4-3 and TRBJ2-1, with TRBD1 as a possible D gene (7 bases). Trimming left V 4 bases short and J 2 bases short, with 12 bases between. The CDR3 extends over 15 amino acids. Per germline, CDR1 LGHNA and CDR2 YSLEER. CDR3 nucleotide sequence: TGCGCCAGCAGCCGCGGGACAGCGACCTACAATGAGCAGTTCTTC. Translation gives CASSRGTATYNEQFF.

The chain employs TRBV6-5 and TRBJ2-3, with TRBD1 as a possible D gene (6 bases). Germline assignment: CDR1 MNHEY and CDR2 SVGAGI. This CDR3 comprises 14 residues. V was pared by 6 bases and J by 1 base, with 11 bases between. The CDR3 loop is CASSDRSRTDTQYF. The DNA of the CDR3 is TGTGCCAGCAGCGACAGGAGCCGCACAGATACGCAGTATTTT.

This rearrangement joins TRBV4-1 to TRBJ2-7; TRBD2 matches 11 bases. V dropped 1 base and J dropped 4; count of bases not matched to a gene: 6. Per germline, CDR1 MGHRA and CDR2 YSYEKL. This CDR3 is 16 amino acids long. The CDR3 sequence: CASSQAVAGGQYEQYF. DNA for the CDR3: TGCGCCAGCAGCCAAGCCGTAGCGGGAGGGCAGTACGAGCAGTACTTC.

The gene calls are TRBV7-3 and TRBJ2-1, with D perhaps matching TRBD1 (7 bases). V lost 4 bases and J lost 7, with 20 bases in between. Germline V lookup: CDR1 SGHTA, CDR2 FQGTGA. CDR3 length: 16 amino acids. The CDR3 sequence is CASSSLATGFSNEQFF. In DNA, the CDR3 is TGTGCCAGCAGCTCCCTAGCGACAGGGTTTTCGAATGAGCAGTTCTTC. The entire variable domain, with the rest obtained from reference TRBV7-3 and TRBJ2-1, is as follows: GAGVSQTPSNKVTEKGKYVELRCDPISGHTALYWYRQSLGQGPEFLIYFQGTGAADDSGLPNDRFFAVRPEGSVSTLKIQRTERGDSAVYLCASSSLATGFSNEQFFGPGTRLTVL.